The clone carrying this T cell receptor beta chain was seen repeatedly, ten times or more. Antigen specificity is unknown. This sample was included in a study of T cells in Graves' hyperthyroidism and ophthalmopathy. Findings and caveats of the study: The model identified upcoming ophthalmopathy a median 6.5 months ahead of onset. A 13 V-J model separated ophthalmopathy from stable hyperthyroidism.

Exclusions: uncontrolled infection, other autoimmune disease, pregnancy, lactation. Germline assignment: CDR1 SGDLS and CDR2 YYNGEE. Unmatched junction bases numbered 5, after V lost 2 bases and J lost 1 base. The CDR3 totals 16 residues. Template material for amplifying TCR beta CDR3 regions consisted of RNA transcripts. An initial round of RT-PCR targeting the TCR CDR3 relied on the HTBI primer set. TCRdb itself ran the multiplex PCR reads through MiXCR, one entry per CDR3 protein. This sample has 500,000 to 600,000 distinct CDR3 sequences; approximately 15% occur once, and the top ten carry 18%. The sequenced sample consisted of blood. This TCR came from a woman under 30 with Graves' hyperthyroidism. The rearrangement uses TRBV9 and TRBJ2-1; 8 nucleotides agree with TRBD1. CDR3 residues: CASSVVQGGSYNEQFF. CDR3 bases: TGTGCCAGCAGCGTGGTACAGGGGGGTTCCTACAATGAGCAGTTCTTC.